This T cell receptor (beta chain) was obtained from a study of T cell responses to AZD1222 COVID-19 vaccine. TCRdb's table, derived via immunoSEQ multiplex PCR, lists solely in-frame clones and lacks some. The table shows over 95,000 clones, with roughly nine tenths occurring only once. This clone was detected only once. Its antigen is still unknown. Overall study findings and caveats: Repertoire samples came only from after the peak T cell response.

This TCR derives from an adult in good health. The material sequenced was peripheral blood, taken on day 0 of AZD1222 vaccination.

The CDR3 DNA follows: TGTGCCAGCAGTTCAACCCCAGGACTAGCGGGGGGCACCCATACGCAGTATTTT. It is translated as CASSSTPGLAGGTHTQYF. The V call is TRBV27, the J call TRBJ2-3; 14 bases fit TRBD2. There are 18 residues in the CDR3. Germline trimming cut 4 bases from V and 7 bases from J; bases unmatched to any gene: 13. Germline assignment: CDR1 MNHEY and CDR2 SMNVEV (reference sequence).